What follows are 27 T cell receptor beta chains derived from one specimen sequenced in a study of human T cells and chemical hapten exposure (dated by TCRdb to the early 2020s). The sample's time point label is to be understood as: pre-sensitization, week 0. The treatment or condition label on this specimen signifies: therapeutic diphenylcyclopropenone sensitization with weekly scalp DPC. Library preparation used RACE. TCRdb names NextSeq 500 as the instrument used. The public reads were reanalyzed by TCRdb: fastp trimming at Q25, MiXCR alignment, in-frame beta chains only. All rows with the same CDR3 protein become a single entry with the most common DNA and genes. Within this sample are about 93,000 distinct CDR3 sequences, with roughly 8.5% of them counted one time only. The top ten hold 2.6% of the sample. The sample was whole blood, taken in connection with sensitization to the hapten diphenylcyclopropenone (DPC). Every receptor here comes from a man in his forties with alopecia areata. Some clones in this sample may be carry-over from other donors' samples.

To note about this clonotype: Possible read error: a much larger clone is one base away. The CDR3 loop reads CATSDTGLNYGYTF. CDR3 nucleotides: TGTGCCACCAGTGATACGGGTTTAAACTATGGCTACACCTTC. This rearrangement joins TRBV24-1 to TRBJ1-2; no definite D call. The CDR3 spans 14 residues. Trimming shortened V by 3 bases and J by 2 bases, and 9 bases separated the two germline ends. Germline V gene sequence: CDR1 KGHDR, CDR2 SFDVKD.

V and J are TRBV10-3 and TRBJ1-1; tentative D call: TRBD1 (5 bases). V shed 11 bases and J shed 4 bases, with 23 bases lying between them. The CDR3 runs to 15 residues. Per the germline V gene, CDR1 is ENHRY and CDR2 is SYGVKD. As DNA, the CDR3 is TGTGCCGTCCAAGATGGAAGGGGCGGAGGCACTGAAGCTTTCTTT. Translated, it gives CAVQDGRGGGTEAFF.

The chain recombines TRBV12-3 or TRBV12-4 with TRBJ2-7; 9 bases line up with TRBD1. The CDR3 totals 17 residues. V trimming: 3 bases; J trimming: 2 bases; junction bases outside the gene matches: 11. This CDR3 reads CASSFYPGQGFAYEQYF. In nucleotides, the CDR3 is TGTGCCAGCAGTTTTTACCCGGGACAGGGTTTCGCCTACGAGCAGTACTTC.

In DNA, the CDR3 is TGTGCCAGCAGCTTGTCGCGCGCGGTCAGAAACATTCAGTACTTC. This encodes CASSLSRAVRNIQYF. The V call is TRBV11-2, the J call TRBJ2-4; D gene unclear. Germline assignment: CDR1 SGHAT and CDR2 FQNNGV. V lost 3 bases to trimming and J lost 6 bases, with 15 bases between them. The CDR3 is 15 amino acids.

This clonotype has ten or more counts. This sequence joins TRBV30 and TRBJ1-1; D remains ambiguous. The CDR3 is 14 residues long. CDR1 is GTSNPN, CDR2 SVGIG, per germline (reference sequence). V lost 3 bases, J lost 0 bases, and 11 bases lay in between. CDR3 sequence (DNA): TGTGCCTGGAGGAGGTGGCAGCTGAACACTGAAGCTTTCTTT. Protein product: CAWRRWQLNTEAFF.

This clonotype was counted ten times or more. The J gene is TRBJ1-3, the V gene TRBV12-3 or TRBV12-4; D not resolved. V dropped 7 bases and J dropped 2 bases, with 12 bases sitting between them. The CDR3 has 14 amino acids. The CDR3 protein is CASTQQTTGNTIYF. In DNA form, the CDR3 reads TGTGCCAGCACCCAACAGACGACTGGAAACACCATATATTTT.

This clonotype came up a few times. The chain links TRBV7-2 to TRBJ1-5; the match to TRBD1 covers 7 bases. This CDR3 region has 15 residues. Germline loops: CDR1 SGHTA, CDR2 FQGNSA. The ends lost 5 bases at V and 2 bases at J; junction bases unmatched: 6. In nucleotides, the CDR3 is TGTGCCAGCAGCACGCGACAGGGAGGCAATCAGCCCCAGCATTTT. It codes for CASSTRQGGNQPQHF.

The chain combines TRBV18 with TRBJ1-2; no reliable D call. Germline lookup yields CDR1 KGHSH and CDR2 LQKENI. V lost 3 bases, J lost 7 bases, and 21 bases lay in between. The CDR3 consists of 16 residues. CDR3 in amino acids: CASSPSVREVVSGYTF. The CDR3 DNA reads TGTGCCAGCTCACCGTCAGTTAGGGAAGTGGTTTCTGGCTACACCTTC. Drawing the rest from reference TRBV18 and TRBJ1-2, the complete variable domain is NAGVMQNPRHLVRRRGQEARLRCSPMKGHSHVYWYRQLPEEGLKFMVYLQKENIIDESGMPKERFSAEFPKEGPSILRIQQVVRGDSAAYFCASSPSVREVVSGYTFGSGTRLTVV.

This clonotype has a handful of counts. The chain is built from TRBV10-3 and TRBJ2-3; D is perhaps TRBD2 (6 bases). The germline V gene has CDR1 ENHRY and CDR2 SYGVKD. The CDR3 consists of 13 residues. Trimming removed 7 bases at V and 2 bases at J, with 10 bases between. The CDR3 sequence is CAITGGFTDTQYF. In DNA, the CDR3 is TGTGCCATCACCGGGGGTTTCACAGATACGCAGTATTTT.

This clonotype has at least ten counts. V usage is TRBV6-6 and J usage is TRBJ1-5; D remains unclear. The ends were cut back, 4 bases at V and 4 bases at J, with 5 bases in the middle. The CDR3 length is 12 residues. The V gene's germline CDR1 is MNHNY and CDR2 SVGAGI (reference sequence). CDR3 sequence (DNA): TGTGCCAGCAGTTTGGGGAATCAGCCCCAGCATTTT. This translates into CASSLGNQPQHF.

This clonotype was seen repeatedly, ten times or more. The CDR3 nucleotides are TGCAGCGTTGAAGGGGTAGCGGGAATCTACAATGAGCAGTTCTTC. Its translation is CSVEGVAGIYNEQFF. This chain links TRBV29-1 with TRBJ2-1, with 8 positions matching TRBD2. The CDR3 is 15 residues long. From germline, CDR1 is SQVTM and CDR2 ANQGSEA. J lost 3 bases, V lost 1 base, and 5 bases had no gene match.

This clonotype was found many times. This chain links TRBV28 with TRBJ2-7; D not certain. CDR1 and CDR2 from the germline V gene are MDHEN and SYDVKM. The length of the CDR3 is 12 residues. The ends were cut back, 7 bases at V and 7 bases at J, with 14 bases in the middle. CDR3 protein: CASTVQGKEQYF. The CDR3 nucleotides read TGTGCCAGCACCGTTCAAGGAAAGGAGCAGTACTTC.

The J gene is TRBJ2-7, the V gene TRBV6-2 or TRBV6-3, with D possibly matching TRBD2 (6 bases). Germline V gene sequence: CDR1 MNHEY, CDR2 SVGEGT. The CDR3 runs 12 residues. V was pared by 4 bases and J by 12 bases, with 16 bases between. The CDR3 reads CASSSGGPGAYV. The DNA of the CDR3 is TGTGCCAGCAGTTCTGGAGGGCCTGGTGCGTACGTC.

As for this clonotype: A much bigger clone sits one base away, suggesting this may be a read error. CDR3 bases: TGCAGCTTATCGACAGATACGCAGTATTTT. Encoded protein: CSLSTDTQYF. This chain connects TRBV29-1 to TRBJ2-3; D gene unclear. Germline values: CDR1 SQVTM, CDR2 ANQGSEA. The CDR3 covers 10 residues. V was clipped by 8 bases and J by 3 bases, with 6 bases between them.

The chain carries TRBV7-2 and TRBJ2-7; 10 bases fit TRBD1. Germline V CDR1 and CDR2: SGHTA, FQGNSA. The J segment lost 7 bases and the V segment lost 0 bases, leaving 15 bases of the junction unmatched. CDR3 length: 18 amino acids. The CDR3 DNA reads TGTGCCAGCAGCTTAGCCCCCAGACCGACAGGGGGCCAAGGAGAGCAGTACTTC. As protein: CASSLAPRPTGGQGEQYF.

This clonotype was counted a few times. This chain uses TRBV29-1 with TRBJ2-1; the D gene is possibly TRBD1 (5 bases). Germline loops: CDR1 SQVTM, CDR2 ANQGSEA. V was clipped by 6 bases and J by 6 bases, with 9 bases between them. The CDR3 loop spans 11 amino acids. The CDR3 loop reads CSVTVVNEQFF. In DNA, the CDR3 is TGCAGCGTGACAGTTGTCAATGAGCAGTTCTTC.

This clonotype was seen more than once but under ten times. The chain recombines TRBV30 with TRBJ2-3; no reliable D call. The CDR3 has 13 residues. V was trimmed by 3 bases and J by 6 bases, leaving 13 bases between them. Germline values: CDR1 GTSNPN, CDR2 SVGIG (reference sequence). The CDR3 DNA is TGTGCCTGGAGCGTAAGAAATGTGGATACGCAGTATTTT. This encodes CAWSVRNVDTQYF.

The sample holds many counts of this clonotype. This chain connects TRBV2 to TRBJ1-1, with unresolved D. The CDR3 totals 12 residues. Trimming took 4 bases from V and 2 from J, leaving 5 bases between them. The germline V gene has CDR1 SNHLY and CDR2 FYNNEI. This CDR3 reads CASSGRNTEAFF. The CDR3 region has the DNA TGTGCCAGCAGTGGGAGAAACACTGAAGCTTTCTTT.

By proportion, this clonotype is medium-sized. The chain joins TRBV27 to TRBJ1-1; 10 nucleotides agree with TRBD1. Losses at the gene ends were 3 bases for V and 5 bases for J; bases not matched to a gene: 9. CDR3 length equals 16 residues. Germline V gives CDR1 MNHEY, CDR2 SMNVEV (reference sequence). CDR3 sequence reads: CASSFYATGGGTEAFF. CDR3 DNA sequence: TGTGCCAGCAGTTTTTATGCGACAGGGGGCGGAACTGAAGCTTTCTTT.

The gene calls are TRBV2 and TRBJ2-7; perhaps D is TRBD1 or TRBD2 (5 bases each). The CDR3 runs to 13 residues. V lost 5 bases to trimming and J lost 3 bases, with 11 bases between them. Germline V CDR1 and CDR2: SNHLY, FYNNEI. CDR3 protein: CASSRDVGYEQYV. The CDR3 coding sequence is TGTGCCAGCAGTCGGGACGTAGGCTACGAGCAGTACGTC.

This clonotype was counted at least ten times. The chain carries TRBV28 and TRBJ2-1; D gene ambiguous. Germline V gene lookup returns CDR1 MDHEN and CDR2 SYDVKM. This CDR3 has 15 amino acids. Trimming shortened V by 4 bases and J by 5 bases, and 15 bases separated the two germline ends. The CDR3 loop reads CASSYGVLGHNEQFF. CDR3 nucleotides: TGTGCCAGCAGTTATGGGGTTCTAGGCCACAATGAGCAGTTCTTC. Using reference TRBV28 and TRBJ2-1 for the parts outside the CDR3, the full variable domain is DVKVTQSSRYLVKRTGEKVFLECVQDMDHENMFWYRQDPGLGLRLIYFSYDVKMKEKGDIPEGYSVSREKKERFSLILESASTNQTSMYLCASSYGVLGHNEQFFGPGTRLTVL.

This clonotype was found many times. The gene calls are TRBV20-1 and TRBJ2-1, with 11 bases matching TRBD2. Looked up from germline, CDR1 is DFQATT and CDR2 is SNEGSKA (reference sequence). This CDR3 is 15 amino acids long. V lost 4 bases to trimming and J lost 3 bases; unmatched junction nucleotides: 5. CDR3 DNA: TGCAGTGCTATAACTAGCGGGAGCTTCTACAATGAGCAGTTCTTC. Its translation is CSAITSGSFYNEQFF.

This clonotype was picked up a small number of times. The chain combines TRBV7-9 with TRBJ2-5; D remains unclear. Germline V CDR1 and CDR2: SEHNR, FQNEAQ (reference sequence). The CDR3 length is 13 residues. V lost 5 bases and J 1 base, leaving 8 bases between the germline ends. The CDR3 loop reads CASSPVGQETQYF. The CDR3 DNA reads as TGTGCCAGCAGCCCCGTGGGCCAAGAGACCCAGTACTTC. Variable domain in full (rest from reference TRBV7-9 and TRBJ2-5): DTGVSQNPRHKITKRGQNVTFRCDPISEHNRLYWYRQTLGQGPEFLTYFQNEAQLEKSRLLSDRFSAERPKGSFSTLEIQRTEQGDSAMYLCASSPVGQETQYFGPGTRLLVL.

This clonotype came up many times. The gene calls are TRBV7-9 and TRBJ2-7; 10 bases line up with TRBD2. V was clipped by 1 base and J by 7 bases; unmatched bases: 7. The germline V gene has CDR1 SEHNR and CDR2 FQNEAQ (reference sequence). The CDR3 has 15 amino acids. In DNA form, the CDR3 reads TGTGCCAGCAGCTTAGTATCTAGCGGGAGAGGGGAGCAGTACTTC. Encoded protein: CASSLVSSGRGEQYF.

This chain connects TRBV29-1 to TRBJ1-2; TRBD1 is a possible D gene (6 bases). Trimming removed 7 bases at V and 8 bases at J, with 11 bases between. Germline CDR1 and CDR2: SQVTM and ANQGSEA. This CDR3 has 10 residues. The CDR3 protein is CSGGGAGYTF. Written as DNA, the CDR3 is TGCAGCGGGGGGGGCGCCGGCTACACCTTC.

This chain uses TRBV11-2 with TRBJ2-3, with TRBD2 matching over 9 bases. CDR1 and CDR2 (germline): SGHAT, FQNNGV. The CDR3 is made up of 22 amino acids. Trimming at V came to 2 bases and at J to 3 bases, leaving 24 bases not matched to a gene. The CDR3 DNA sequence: TGTGCCAGCAGCTTAAGATCTCAAAGGCGGGAGGGCTTTTTGAAGAGTACAGATACGCAGTATTTT. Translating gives CASSLRSQRREGFLKSTDTQYF.

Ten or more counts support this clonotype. This CDR3 reads CASSAGDAYGYTF. CDR3 nucleotides: TGTGCCAGTAGTGCAGGGGACGCCTATGGCTACACCTTC. The V call is TRBV19, the J call TRBJ1-2, with D possibly being TRBD1 (6 bases). V lost 5 bases and J lost 4, with 11 bases in between. The CDR3 has 13 residues. Germline CDR1 LNHDA, CDR2 SQIVND (reference sequence).